This TCR beta chain was recorded in a study of beta chain features in type 1 diabetes. Study as a whole: Sorted cell examination encompassed roughly 110,000,000 cells across all samples.

This clone was observed a handful of times. Its antigen is unknown. Since all of the isolated RNA was reverse transcribed, expressed TCRB transcripts were what got sequenced. TCRdb's copy holds only in-frame clones and misses some; the assay was immunoSEQ multiplex PCR. The sample has around 130,000 clones, 7.5% to 9.5% seen once. Study-level points and caveats: Here, the possible influence of HLA type (on TCRB rearrangement) remained unresolved. The study found moderately but significantly shorter TCRB CDR3s in all four CD4+ subsets of Type 1 diabetes patients.

Looked up from germline, CDR1 is MNHNY and CDR2 is SVGAGI (reference sequence). V lost 0 bases to trimming and J lost 0 bases; unmatched junction nucleotides: 4. This CDR3 region has 16 residues. The clonotype comes from a man in his thirties or forties with type 1 diabetes. Material for sequencing was central memory CD4+ T cells from blood. The chain has TRBV6-6 and TRBJ1-1; 7 bases match TRBD1. In DNA, the CDR3 is TGTGCCAGCAGTTACTCAGGGGGCGCTTTGAACACTGAAGCTTTCTTT. Its protein is CASSYSGGALNTEAFF.